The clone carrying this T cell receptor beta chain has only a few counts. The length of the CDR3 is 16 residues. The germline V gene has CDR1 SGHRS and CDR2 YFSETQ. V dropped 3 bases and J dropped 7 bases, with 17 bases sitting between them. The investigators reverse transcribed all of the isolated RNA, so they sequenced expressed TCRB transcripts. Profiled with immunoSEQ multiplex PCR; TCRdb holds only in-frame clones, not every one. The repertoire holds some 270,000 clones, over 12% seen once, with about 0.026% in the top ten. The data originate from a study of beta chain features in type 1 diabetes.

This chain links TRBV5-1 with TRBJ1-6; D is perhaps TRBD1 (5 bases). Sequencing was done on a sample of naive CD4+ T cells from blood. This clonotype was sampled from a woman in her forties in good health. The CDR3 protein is CASSSQGRVENSPLHF. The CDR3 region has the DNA TGCGCCAGCAGCTCCCAGGGCAGGGTGGAGAATTCACCCCTCCACTTT.